The present T cell receptor beta chain was sequenced within a study of a mutant IDH1 vaccine in newly diagnosed glioma. The overall study: The treated group averaged approximately 38 years old and was about 60% male, around 38% female.

J lost 2 bases, V lost 1 base, and 8 bases had no gene match. Germline CDR1 SGHVS, CDR2 FNYEAQ. The CDR3 is made up of 17 amino acids. Time point reported: baseline, week 1 (first vaccination visit). As to treatment: pre-vaccination baseline after standard-of-care therapy. Turning to this clone: Its antigen is unidentified.

Repertoires were generated with immunoSEQ multiplex PCR, while TCRdb's copy carries only in-frame clones and drops some. This table has roughly 99,000 clones, about 87% appearing once. Study results and caveats: Whatever changes occurred in top peripheral T cell clonotypes seemed unrelated to pseudoprogression.

The chain uses TRBV7-6 and TRBJ2-7; 10 nucleotides line up with TRBD1. This sequence was found in a woman in her fifties or sixties with glioma. This specimen consisted of PBMCs, obtained from a glioma patient treated with radiotherapy, temozolomide or both. The CDR3 region has the DNA TGTGCCAGCAGCTTAGGGGCCGACAGGGGGCCGCCCTACGAGCAGTACTTC. Protein product: CASSLGADRGPPYEQYF. Based on the CDR3 plus reference TRBV7-6 and TRBJ2-7, the full variable domain is GAGVSQSPRYKVTKRGQDVALRCDPISGHVSLYWYRQALGQGPEFLTYFNYEAQQDKSGLPNDRFSAERPEGSISTLTIQRTEQRDSAMYRCASSLGADRGPPYEQYFGPGTRLTVT.